This is a list of T cell receptor beta chains from one sample in a study of OX40 agonist ivuxolimab in advanced cancers. Clones were read by immunoSEQ multiplex PCR, and TCRdb kept only the in-frame ones, dropping some. Found here are around 60,000 clones, 82% of them singletons; the top ten hold about 1.5%. Sequenced material: CD4+ or CD8+ T cells sorted from blood, taken in a trial of the OX40 agonist ivuxolimab. These receptors were collected from an adult with an advanced solid tumor such as melanoma, head and neck, liver or kidney cancer. Each CDR3 is given with its conserved first and last residue. D genes are given only for firm matches. The listing skips clone size in some rows; elsewhere it reads once, few, many or a size class.

v_gene	d_gene	abundance	j_gene	CDR3nt	CDR3aa
TRBV13	-	many	TRBJ1-3	TGTGCCAGCGGGCATTTGGCTGGAAACACCATATATTTT	CASGHLAGNTIYF
TRBV6-1	-	-	TRBJ2-7	TGTGCCAGCAGTGAATCTCGAGACGAGCAGTACTTC	CASSESRDEQYF
TRBV5-1	-	few	TRBJ2-7	TGCGCCAGCAGCTTGGACTTTTTCAGATCCTACGAGCAGTACTTC	CASSLDFFRSYEQYF
TRBV30	-	-	TRBJ1-2	TGTGCCTGGAGCGAGGAAGGCAGACCAAACTATGGCTACACCTTC	CAWSEEGRPNYGYTF
TRBV29-1	TRBD1	once	TRBJ2-5	TGCAGCGTTGATATTGGGACAGGGGAGACCCAGTACTTC	CSVDIGTGETQYF
TRBV9	TRBD2	-	TRBJ2-5	TGTGCCAGCAGCACGGGACTAGCGGGAGGGGGGGAGACCCAGTACTTC	CASSTGLAGGGETQYF
TRBV5-1	-	-	TRBJ1-6	TGCGCCAGCAGCCCGGGACTGAGTAATTCACCCCTCCACTTT	CASSPGLSNSPLHF
TRBV6-5	-	-	TRBJ2-7	TGTGCCAGCAGGGGAAGGGGATACTACGAGCAGTACTTC	CASRGRGYYEQYF
TRBV5-6	-	once	TRBJ1-4	TGTGCCAGCAGCTTGAGACAGATAAATGAAAAACTGTTTTTT	CASSLRQINEKLFF
TRBV6-1	-	-	TRBJ1-1	TGTGCCAGCAGTGAAGAGCAGGGGAGGAGGGCTTTCTTT	CASSEEQGRRAFF
TRBV5-1	-	-	TRBJ1-2	TGCGCCAGCAGCCCGACACTCGTCTATGGCTACACCTTC	CASSPTLVYGYTF
TRBV6-6	-	once	TRBJ1-2	TGTGCCAGCAGTTCGACAGAGCGCTATGGCTACACCTTC	CASSSTERYGYTF
TRBV10-3	-	-	TRBJ1-2	TGTGCCATCAGTAAGGACGATAACTATGGCTACACCTTC	CAISKDDNYGYTF
TRBV7-2	TRBD2	-	TRBJ2-1	TGTGCCAGCAGCCCAGAGCGGGGGGATTACAATGAGCAGTTCTTC	CASSPERGDYNEQFF
TRBV30	-	-	TRBJ1-3	TGTGCCTGGAAAGCTGGGGGTACTGGAAACACCATATATTTT	CAWKAGGTGNTIYF
TRBV7-3	TRBD2	-	TRBJ2-2	TGTGCCAGCAGTACTAGCGGGGGGCCGAACACCGGGGAGCTGTTTTTT	CASSTSGGPNTGELFF
TRBV23-1	TRBD2	-	TRBJ2-1	TGCGCCAGCAGTCAACCGGTAACTAGCGGCTCCTACAATGAGCAGTTCTTC	CASSQPVTSGSYNEQFF
TRBV6-6	TRBD1	-	TRBJ2-1	TGTGCCAGCAGAAACAGGGGGATTTCGGCTGAGCAGTTCTTC	CASRNRGISAEQFF
TRBV6-1	-	-	TRBJ2-3	TGTGCCTCAACCAGCGGCAGGGTCAGGGATACGCAGTATTTT	CASTSGRVRDTQYF
TRBV15	-	-	TRBJ1-4	TGTGCCACCGGATCTACCGGGGACCGGAGGGAAAAACTGTTTTTT	CATGSTGDRREKLFF
TRBV11-2	-	-	TRBJ2-6	TGTGCCAGCAGCTTATATACTGGGGCCAACGTCCTGACTTTC	CASSLYTGANVLTF
TRBV30	-	-	TRBJ2-4	TGTGCCCTTATGAGTCTAAACATTCAGTACTTC	CALMSLNIQYF
TRBV7-2	TRBD2	-	TRBJ2-6	TGTGCCAGCAGCTTAGAGGGCGGGAGCTCCTCTGGGGCCAACGTCCTGACTTTC	CASSLEGGSSSGANVLTF
TRBV7-2	TRBD2	-	TRBJ2-3	TGTGCCAGCAGCTCCTCGACTAGCCCAGATACGCAGTATTTT	CASSSSTSPDTQYF
TRBV27	-	-	TRBJ1-2	TGTGCCAGCAGTTTGGTCAAATCGGGCGGCTACACCTTC	CASSLVKSGGYTF
TRBV9	-	-	TRBJ1-4	TGTGCCAGCAGCGTAGGCCCAGGGCAAAATGAAAAACTGTTTTTT	CASSVGPGQNEKLFF
TRBV11-2	-	-	TRBJ2-3	TGTGCCAGCAGCTTAGGGGGGAAAGATACGCAGTATTTT	CASSLGGKDTQYF
TRBV19	TRBD1	-	TRBJ2-7	TGTGCCAGTAGTGATACACAGGGGAAGTCCTACGAGCAGTACTTC	CASSDTQGKSYEQYF
TRBV5-4	TRBD2	once	TRBJ2-3	TGTGCCAGCAGCTGGACTAGCGGGGGGGCGGGCACAGATACGCAGTATTTT	CASSWTSGGAGTDTQYF
TRBV14	-	-	TRBJ2-7	TGTGCCAGCAGCCATCCTCGACGGCAGGACCTCCTAACCTACGAGCAGTACTTC	CASSHPRRQDLLTYEQYF
TRBV7-2	-	once	TRBJ1-6	TGTGCCAGCAGCTTGACGGACTTCGATAATTCACCCCTCCACTTT	CASSLTDFDNSPLHF
TRBV29-1	-	-	TRBJ1-2	TGCAGCGTAGGGCGCGGTACCAGTGATGGCTACACCTTC	CSVGRGTSDGYTF
TRBV30	TRBD1	-	TRBJ1-6	TGTGCCTGGAGTGTCAACAGGGGAGATTCACCCCTCCACTTT	CAWSVNRGDSPLHF
TRBV9	TRBD2	-	TRBJ2-1	TGTGCCAGCAGCTCATCCCCTAGGGGTAGCGGGGGGGCCGGGAATGAGCAGTTCTTC	CASSSSPRGSGGAGNEQFF
TRBV5-4	-	-	TRBJ1-1	TGTGCCAGCAGCGGGGGACTTTTCACTGAAGCTTTCTTT	CASSGGLFTEAFF
TRBV7-7	-	few	TRBJ2-2	TGTGCTAGCAGCCCTGAGACAGTCACCGGGGAGCTGTTTTTT	CASSPETVTGELFF
TRBV6-5	-	-	TRBJ2-5	TGTGCCAGCAGGCCTCCAGTGGGGGGTGAGACCCAGTACTTC	CASRPPVGGETQYF
TRBV18	-	-	TRBJ2-2	TGTGCCAGCTCACCACTCGCCGGGGAGCTGTTTTTT	CASSPLAGELFF
TRBV6-1	-	-	TRBJ1-3	TGTGCCAGCAGTGATTTCAGAGGGAGCGGAAACACCATATATTTT	CASSDFRGSGNTIYF
TRBV7-2	-	-	TRBJ1-3	TGTGCCAGCAGCTTACAGAGCTCTGGAAACACCATATATTTT	CASSLQSSGNTIYF
TRBV19	TRBD1	-	TRBJ2-4	TGTGCCAGTAGTAGAGGACAGGACAAAAACATTCAGTACTTC	CASSRGQDKNIQYF
TRBV7-2	-	-	TRBJ1-1	TGTGCCAGCAGCTTAAATTCTGTGGGGAACACTGAAGCTTTCTTT	CASSLNSVGNTEAFF
TRBV19	TRBD2	-	TRBJ2-3	TGTGCCAGTAGTATGGGTAGCGGGAGGGCCGGGACAGATACGCAGTATTTT	CASSMGSGRAGTDTQYF
TRBV11-3	-	-	TRBJ2-2	TGTGCCAGCAGCCTTGGCCGGGGAAGGGCCGGGGAGCTGTTTTTT	CASSLGRGRAGELFF
TRBV15	-	-	TRBJ2-7	TGTGCCACCAGGACAACTACTCTCCAGGGGGACTATGCCTCGGGCGAGCAGTACTTC	CATRTTTLQGDYASGEQYF